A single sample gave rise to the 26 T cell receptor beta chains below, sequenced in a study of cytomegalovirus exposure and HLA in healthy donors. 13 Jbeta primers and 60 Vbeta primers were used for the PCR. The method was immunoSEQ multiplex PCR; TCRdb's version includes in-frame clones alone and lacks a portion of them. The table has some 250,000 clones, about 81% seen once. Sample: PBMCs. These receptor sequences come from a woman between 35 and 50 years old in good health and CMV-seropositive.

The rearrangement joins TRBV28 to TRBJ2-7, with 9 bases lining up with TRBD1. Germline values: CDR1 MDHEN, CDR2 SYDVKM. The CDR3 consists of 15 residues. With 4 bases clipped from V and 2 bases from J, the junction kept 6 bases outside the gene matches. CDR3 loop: CASSSPGTGTYEQYF. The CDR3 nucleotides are TGTGCCAGCAGTTCACCTGGGACAGGGACCTACGAGCAGTACTTC.

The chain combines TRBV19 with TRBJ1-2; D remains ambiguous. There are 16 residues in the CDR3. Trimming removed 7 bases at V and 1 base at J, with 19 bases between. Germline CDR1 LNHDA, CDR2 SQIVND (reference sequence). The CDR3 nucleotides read TGTGCCAGTAAAGAGGTTGGAGGGATGCTTAACTATGGCTACACCTTC. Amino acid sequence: CASKEVGGMLNYGYTF.

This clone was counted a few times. The CDR3: CASSERTGELFF. As DNA, the CDR3 is TGCGCCAGCAGTGAGCGGACCGGGGAGCTGTTTTTT. This chain uses TRBV10-2 with TRBJ2-2; D is ambiguous. The length of the CDR3 is 12 residues. Germline CDR1 and CDR2: WSHSY and SAAADI. V was clipped by 2 bases and J by 5 bases, with 3 bases between them.

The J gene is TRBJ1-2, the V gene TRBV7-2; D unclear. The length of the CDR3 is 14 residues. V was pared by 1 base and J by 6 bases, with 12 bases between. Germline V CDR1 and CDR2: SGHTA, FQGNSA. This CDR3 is CASSLERTPHGYTF. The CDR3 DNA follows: TGTGCCAGCAGCTTAGAGCGGACGCCCCATGGCTACACCTTC.

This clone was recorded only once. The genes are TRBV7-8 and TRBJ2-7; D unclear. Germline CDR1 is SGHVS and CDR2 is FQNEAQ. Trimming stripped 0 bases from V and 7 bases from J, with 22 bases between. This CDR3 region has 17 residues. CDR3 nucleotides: TGTGCCAGCAGCTTAGCTTCGTATTCGCGGAAGGAAAGGGAGCAGTACTTC. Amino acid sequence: CASSLASYSRKEREQYF.

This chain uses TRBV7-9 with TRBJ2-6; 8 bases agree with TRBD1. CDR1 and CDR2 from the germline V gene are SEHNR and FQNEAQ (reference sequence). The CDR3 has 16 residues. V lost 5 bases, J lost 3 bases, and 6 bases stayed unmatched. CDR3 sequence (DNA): TGTGCCAGCAGCGCCGGACAGGGTCGTGGGGCCAACGTCCTGACTTTC. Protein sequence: CASSAGQGRGANVLTF.

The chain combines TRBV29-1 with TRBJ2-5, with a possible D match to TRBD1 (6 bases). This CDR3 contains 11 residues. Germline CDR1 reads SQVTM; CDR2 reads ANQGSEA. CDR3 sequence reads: CPGPQGETQYF. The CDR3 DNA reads TGCCCCGGACCCCAGGGGGAGACCCAGTACTTC.

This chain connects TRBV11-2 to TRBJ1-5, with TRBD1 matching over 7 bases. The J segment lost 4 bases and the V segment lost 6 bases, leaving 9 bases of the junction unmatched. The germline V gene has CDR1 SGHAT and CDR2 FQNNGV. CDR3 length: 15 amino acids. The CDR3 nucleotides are TGTGCCAGCAGTCGACGGACAGGACCTAATCAGCCCCAGCATTTT. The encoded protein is CASSRRTGPNQPQHF.

The CDR3 protein is CASSLVDTAGGYTF. The CDR3 region has the DNA TGTGCCAGCAGCTTGGTGGACACTGCCGGAGGCTACACCTTC. The chain employs TRBV5-6 and TRBJ1-2; D might be TRBD1 (5 bases). V was pared by 0 bases and J by 8 bases, with 14 bases between. CDR3 size: 14 residues. CDR1 SGHDT and CDR2 YYEEEE come from the germline V gene.

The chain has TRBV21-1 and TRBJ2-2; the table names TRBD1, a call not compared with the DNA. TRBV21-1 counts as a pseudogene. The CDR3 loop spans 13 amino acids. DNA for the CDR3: TGTGCCAGACAGGGGTTGAACACCGGGGAGCTGTTTTTT. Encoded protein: CARQGLNTGELFF.

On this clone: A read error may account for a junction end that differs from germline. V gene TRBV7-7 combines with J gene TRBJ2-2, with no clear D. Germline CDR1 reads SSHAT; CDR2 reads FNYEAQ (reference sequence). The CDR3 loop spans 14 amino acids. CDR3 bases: TGTGCTAGCAGCTTAGCCCAGAACACCGGGGAGCTGTTTTTT. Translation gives CASSLAQNTGELFF. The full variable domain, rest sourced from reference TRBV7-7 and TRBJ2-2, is GAGVSQSPRYKVTKRGQDVTLRCDPISSHATLYWYQQALGQGPEFLTYFNYEAQPDKSGLPSDRFSAERPEGSISTLTIQRTEQRDSAMYRCASSLAQNTGELFFGEGSRLTVL.

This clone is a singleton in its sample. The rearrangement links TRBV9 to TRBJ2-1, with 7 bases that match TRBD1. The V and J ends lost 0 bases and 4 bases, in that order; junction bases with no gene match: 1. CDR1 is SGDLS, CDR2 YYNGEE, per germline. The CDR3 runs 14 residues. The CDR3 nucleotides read TGTGCCAGCAGCGTAGTACAGGGGTACAATGAGCAGTTCTTC. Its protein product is CASSVVQGYNEQFF. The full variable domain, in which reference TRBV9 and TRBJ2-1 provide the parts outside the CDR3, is DSGVTQTPKHLITATGQRVTLRCSPRSGDLSVYWYQQSLDQGLQFLIQYYNGEERAKGNILERFSAQQFPDLHSELNLSSLELGDSALYFCASSVVQGYNEQFFGPGTRLTVL.

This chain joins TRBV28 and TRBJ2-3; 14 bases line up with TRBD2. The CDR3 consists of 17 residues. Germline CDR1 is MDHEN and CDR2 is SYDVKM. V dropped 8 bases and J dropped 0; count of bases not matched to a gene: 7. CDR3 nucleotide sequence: TGTGCCAGCTGGGGACTAGCGGGAGAAGAAAGCACAGATACGCAGTATTTT. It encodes CASWGLAGEESTDTQYF.

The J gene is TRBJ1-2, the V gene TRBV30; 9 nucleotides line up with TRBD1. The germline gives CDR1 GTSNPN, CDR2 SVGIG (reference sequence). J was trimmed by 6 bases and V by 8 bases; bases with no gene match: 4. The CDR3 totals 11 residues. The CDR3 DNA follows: TGTGCCGGGGGACAGGGAGATGGCTACACCTTC. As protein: CAGGQGDGYTF.

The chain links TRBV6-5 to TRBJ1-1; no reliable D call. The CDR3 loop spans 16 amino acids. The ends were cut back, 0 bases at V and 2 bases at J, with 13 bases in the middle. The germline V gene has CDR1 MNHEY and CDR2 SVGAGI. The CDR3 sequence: CASSYSPTSPNTEAFF. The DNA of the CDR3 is TGTGCCAGCAGTTACTCGCCGACATCTCCTAACACTGAAGCTTTCTTT.

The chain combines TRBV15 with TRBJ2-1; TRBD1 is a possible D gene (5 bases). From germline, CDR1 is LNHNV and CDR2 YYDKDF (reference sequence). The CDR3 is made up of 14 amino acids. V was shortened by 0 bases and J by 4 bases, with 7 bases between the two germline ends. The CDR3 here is CATSRDRTYNEQFF. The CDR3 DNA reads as TGTGCCACCAGCAGAGATAGGACATACAATGAGCAGTTCTTC.

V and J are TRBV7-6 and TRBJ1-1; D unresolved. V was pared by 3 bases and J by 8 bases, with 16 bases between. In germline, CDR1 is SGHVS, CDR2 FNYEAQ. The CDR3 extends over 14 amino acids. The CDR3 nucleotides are TGTGCCAGCAGCTTTTTATCGGGGTTCGAAGAAGCTTTCTTT. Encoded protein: CASSFLSGFEEAFF.

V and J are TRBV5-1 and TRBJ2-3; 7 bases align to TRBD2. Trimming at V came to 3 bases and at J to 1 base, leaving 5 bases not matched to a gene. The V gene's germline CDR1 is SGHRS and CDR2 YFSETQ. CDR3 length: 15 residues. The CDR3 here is CASSSGTIRTDTQYF. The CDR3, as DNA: TGCGCCAGCAGCTCGGGGACTATCCGCACAGATACGCAGTATTTT.

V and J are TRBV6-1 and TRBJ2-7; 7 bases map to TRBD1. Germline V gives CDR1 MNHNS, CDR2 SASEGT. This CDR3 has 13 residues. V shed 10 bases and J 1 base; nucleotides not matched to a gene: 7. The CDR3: CATVGQVSYEQYF. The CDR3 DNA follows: TGTGCCACGGTCGGACAGGTTTCCTACGAGCAGTACTTC.

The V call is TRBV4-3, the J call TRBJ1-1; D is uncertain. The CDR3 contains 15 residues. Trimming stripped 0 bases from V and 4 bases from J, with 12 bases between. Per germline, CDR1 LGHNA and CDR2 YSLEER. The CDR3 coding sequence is TGCGCCAGCAGCCAAGATTATAGGAGTTCCACTGAAGCTTTCTTT. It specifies CASSQDYRSSTEAFF.

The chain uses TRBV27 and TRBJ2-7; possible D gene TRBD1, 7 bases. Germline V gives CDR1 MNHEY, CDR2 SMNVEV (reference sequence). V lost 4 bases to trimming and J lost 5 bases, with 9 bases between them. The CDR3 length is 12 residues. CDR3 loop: CASSSGGNEQYF. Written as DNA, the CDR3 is TGTGCCAGCAGTTCAGGGGGGAACGAGCAGTACTTC.

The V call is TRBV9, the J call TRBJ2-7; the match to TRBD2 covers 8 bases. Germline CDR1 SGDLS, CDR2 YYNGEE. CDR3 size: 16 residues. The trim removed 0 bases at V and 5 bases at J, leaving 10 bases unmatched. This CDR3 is CASSVGLREGFDEQYF. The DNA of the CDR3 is TGTGCCAGCAGCGTAGGGTTACGGGAGGGGTTCGACGAGCAGTACTTC.

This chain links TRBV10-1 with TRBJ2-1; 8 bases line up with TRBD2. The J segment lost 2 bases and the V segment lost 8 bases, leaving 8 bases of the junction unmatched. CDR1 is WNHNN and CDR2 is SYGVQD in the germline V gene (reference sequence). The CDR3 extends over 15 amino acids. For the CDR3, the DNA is TGCGCCAGCTACAGCGGGGGTAGGACCTACAATGAGCAGTTCTTC. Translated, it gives CASYSGGRTYNEQFF.

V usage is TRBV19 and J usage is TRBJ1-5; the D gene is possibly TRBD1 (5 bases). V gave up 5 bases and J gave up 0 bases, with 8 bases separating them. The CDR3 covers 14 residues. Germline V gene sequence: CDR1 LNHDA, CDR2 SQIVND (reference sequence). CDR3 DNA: TGTGCCAGTAGTGACAGTTATAGCAATCAGCCCCAGCATTTT. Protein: CASSDSYSNQPQHF. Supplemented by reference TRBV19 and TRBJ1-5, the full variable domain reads DGGITQSPKYLFRKEGQNVTLSCEQNLNHDAMYWYRQDPGQGLRLIYYSQIVNDFQKGDIAEGYSVSREKKESFPLTVTSAQKNPTAFYLCASSDSYSNQPQHFGDGTRLSIL.

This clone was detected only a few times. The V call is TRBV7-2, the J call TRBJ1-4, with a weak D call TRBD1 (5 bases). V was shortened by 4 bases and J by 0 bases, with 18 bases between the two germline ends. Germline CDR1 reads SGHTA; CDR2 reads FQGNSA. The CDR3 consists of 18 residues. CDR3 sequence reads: CASSSWTRESPTNEKLFF. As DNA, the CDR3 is TGTGCCAGCAGCTCTTGGACACGAGAGAGTCCAACTAATGAAAAACTGTTTTTT.

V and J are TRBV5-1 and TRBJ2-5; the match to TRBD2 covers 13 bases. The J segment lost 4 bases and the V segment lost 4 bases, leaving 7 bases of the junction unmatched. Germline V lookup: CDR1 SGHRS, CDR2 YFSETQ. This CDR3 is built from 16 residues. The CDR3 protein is CASSPGLAGARETQYF. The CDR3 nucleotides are TGCGCCAGCAGCCCCGGACTAGCGGGGGCCAGAGAGACCCAGTACTTC.